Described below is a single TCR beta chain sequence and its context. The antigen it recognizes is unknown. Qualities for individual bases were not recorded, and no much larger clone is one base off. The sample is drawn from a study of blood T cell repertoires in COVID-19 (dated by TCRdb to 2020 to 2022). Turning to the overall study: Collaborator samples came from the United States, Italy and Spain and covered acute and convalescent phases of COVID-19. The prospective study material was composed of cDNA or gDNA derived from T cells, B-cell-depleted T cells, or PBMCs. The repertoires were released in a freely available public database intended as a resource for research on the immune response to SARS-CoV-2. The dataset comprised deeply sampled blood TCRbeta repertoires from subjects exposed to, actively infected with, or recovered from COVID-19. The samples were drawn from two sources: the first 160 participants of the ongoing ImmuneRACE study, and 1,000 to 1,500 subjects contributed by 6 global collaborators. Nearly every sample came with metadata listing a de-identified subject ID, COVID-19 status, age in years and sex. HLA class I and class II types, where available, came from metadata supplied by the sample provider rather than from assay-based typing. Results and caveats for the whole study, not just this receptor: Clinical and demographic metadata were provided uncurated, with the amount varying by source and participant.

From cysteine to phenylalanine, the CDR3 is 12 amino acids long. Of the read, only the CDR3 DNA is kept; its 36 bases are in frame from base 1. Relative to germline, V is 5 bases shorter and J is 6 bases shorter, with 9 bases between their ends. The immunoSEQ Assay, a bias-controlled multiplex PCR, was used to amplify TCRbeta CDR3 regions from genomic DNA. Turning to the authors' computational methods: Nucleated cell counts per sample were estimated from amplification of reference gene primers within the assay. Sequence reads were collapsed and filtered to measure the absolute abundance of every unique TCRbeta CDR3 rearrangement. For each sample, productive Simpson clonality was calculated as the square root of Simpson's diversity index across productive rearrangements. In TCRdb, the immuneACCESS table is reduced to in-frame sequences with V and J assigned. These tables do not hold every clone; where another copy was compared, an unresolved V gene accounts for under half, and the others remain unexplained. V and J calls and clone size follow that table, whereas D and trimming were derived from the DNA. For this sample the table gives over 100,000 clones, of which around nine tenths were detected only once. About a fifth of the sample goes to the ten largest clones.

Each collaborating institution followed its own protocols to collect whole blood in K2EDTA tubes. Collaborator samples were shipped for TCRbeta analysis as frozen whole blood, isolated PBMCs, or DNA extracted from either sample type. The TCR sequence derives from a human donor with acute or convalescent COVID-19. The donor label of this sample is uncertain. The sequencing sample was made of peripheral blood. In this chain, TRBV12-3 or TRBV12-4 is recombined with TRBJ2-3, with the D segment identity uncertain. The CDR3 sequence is CASSTSADTQYF. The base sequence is TGTGCCAGCAGTACTTCCGCGGATACGCAGTATTTT.